This T cell receptor (beta chain) was found in a study of CD4+ T cells in melanoma. CDR1 SGHRS and CDR2 YFSETQ come from the germline V gene. Trimming left V 0 bases short and J 5 bases short, with 8 bases between. This CDR3 region has 14 residues. On this clone itself: Its target is unknown.

Overall study results and limits: Reportedly, melanoma neoantigen-specific CD4+ T cells showed varied differentiation states. CD8+ T cell, macrophage and B cell function reportedly correlated with neoantigen-specific CD4+ T cells.

The protocol was immunoSEQ multiplex PCR, while the TCRdb copy is restricted to in-frame clones and leaves out a portion. The sample yields over 6,500 clones, roughly three quarters seen once. The TCR sequence derives from a human donor with melanoma. Sequencing was done on a sample of cells from a culture (not recorded whether cultured in vitro). This chain links TRBV5-1 with TRBJ2-2; D remains unclear. The CDR3 spells CASSLEGGTGELFF. The CDR3 nucleotides are TGCGCCAGCAGCTTGGAAGGTGGAACCGGGGAGCTGTTTTTT.